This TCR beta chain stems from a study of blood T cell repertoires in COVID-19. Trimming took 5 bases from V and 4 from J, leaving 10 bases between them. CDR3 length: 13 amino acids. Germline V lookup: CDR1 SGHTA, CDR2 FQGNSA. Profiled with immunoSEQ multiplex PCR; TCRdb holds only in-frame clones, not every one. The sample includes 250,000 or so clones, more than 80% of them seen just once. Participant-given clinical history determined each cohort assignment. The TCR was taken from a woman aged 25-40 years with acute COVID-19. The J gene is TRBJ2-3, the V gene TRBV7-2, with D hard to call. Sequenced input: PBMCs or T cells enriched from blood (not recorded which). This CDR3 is CASSLSPADTQYF. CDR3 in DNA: TGTGCCAGCAGCCTTAGCCCCGCAGATACGCAGTATTTT. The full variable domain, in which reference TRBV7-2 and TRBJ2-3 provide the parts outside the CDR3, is GAGVSQSPSNKVTEKGKDVELRCDPISGHTALYWYRQSLGQGLEFLIYFQGNSAPDKSGLPSDRFSAERTGGSVSTLTIQRTQQEDSAVYLCASSLSPADTQYFGPGTRLTVL.